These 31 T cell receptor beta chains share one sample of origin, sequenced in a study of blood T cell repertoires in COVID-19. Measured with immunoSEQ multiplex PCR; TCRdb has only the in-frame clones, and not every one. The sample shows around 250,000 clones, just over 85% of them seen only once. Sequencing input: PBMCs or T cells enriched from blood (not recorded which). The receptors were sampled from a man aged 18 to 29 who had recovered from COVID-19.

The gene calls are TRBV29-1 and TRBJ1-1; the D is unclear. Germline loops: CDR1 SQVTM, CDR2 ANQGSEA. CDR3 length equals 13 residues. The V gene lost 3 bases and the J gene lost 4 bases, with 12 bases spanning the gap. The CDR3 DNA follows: TGCAGCGTTGATCAAGCGGGGAGCACTGAAGCTTTCTTT. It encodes CSVDQAGSTEAFF.

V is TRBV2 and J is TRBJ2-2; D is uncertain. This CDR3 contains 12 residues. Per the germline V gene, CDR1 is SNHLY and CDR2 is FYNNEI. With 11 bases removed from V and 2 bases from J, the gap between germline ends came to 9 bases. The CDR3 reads CASSLNTGELFF. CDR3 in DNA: TGTGCCTCCTCCCTCAACACCGGGGAGCTGTTTTTT.

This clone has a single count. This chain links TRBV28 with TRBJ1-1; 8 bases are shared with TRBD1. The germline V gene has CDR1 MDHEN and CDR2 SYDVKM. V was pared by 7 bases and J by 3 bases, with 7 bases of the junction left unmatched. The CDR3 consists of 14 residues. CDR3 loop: CASKYPDRDTEAFF. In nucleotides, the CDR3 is TGTGCCAGCAAATACCCGGACAGGGACACTGAAGCTTTCTTT.

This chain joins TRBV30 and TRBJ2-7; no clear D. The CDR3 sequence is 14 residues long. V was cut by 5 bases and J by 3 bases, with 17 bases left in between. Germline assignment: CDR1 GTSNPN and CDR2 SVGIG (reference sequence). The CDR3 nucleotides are TGTGCCTGGTTGACCCCCTCGCGCGGCTACGAGCAGTACTTC. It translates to CAWLTPSRGYEQYF. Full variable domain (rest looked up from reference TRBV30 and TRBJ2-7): SQTIHQWPATLVQPVGSPLSLECTVEGTSNPNLYWYRQAAGRGLQLLFYSVGIGQISSEVPQNLSASRPQDRQFILSSKKLLLSDSGFYLCAWLTPSRGYEQYFGPGTRLTVT.

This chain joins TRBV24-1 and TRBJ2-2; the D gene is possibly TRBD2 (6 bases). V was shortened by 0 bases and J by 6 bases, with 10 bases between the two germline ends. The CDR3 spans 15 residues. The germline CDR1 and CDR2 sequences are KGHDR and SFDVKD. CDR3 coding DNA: TGTGCCACCAGTGATTTGCCGTCGGGGGCCGGGGAGCTGTTTTTT. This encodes CATSDLPSGAGELFF.

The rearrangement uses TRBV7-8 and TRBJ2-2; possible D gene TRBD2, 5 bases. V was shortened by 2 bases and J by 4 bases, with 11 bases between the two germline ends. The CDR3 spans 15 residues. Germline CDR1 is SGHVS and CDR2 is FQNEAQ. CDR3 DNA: TGTGCCAGCAGCTTACCTTTGGCGGGCACCGGGGAGCTGTTTTTT. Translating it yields CASSLPLAGTGELFF.

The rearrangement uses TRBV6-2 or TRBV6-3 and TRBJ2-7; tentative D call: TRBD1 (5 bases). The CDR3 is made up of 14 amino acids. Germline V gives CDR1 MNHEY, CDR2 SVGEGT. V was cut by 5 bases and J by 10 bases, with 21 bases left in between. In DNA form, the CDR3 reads TGTGCCAGCAGTCTTTTCCAGGGCCCCCCCCTTCAGTACTTC. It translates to CASSLFQGPPLQYF.

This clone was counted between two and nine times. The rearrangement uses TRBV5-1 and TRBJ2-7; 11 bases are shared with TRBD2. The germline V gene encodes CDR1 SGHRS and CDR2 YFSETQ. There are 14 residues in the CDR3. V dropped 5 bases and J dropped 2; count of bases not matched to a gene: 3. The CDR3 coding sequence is TGCGCCAGCAGTACTAGCGGGAGAACCTACGAGCAGTACTTC. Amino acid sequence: CASSTSGRTYEQYF.

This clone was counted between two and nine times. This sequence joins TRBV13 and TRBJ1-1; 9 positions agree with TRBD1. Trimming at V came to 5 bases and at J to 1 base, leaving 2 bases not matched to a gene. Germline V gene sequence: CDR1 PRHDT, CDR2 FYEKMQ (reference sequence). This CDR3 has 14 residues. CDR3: CASSGGQGNTEAFF. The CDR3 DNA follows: TGTGCCAGCAGCGGGGGACAGGGGAACACTGAAGCTTTCTTT.

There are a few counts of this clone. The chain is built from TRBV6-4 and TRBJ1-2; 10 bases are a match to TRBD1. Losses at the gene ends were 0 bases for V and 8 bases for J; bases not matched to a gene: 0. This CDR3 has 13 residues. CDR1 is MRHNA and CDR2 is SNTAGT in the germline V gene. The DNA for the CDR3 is TGTGCCAGCAGTGACTCGACAGGGGGCGGCTACACCTTC. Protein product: CASSDSTGGGYTF.

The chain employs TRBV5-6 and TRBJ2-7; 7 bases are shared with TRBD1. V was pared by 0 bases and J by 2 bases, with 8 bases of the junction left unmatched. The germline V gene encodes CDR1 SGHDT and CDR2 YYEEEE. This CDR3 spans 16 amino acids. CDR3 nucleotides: TGTGCCAGCAGCTTGGGCCCTACAGGGGTAGCCTACGAGCAGTACTTC. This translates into CASSLGPTGVAYEQYF.

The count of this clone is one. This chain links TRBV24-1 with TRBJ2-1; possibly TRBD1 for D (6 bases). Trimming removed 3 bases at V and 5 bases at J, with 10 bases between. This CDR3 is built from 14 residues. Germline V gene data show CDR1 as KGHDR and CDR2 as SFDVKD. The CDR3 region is CATSDLDSDNEQFF. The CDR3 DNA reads TGTGCCACCAGTGATCTGGACAGCGACAATGAGCAGTTCTTC.

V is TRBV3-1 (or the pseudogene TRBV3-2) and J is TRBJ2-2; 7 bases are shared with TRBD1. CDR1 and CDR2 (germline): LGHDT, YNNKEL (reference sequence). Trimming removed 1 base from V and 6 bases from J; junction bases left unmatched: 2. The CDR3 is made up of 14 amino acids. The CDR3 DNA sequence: TGTGCCAGCAGCCAAGGGCAGGGGGCCGGGGAGCTGTTTTTT. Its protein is CASSQGQGAGELFF.

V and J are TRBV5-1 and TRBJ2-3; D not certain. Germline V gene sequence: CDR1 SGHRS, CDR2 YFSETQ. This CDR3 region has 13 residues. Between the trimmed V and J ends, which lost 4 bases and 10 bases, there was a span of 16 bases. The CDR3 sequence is CASSRWPGASQYF. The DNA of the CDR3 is TGCGCCAGCAGCCGTTGGCCCGGAGCATCGCAGTATTTT. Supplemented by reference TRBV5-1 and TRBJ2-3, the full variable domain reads KAGVTQTPRYLIKTRGQQVTLSCSPISGHRSVSWYQQTPGQGLQFLFEYFSETQRNKGNFPGRFSGRQFSNSRSEMNVSTLELGDSALYLCASSRWPGASQYFGPGTRLTVL.

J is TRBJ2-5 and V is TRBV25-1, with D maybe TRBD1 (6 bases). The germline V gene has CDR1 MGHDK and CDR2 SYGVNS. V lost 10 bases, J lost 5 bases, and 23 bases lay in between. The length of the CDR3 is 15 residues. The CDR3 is CATAGPGQARETQYF. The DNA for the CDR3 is TGTGCCACCGCTGGGCCGGGACAAGCGCGGGAGACCCAGTACTTC.

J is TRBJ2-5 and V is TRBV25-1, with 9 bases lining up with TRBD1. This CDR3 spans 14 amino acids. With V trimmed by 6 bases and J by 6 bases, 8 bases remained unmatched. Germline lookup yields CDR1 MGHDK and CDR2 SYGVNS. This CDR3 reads CASSDTDRGQTQYF. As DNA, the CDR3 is TGTGCCAGCAGCGACACGGACAGGGGACAGACCCAGTACTTC.

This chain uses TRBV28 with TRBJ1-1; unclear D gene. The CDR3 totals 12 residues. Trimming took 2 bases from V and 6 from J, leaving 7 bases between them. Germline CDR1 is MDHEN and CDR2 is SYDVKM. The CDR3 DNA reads TGTGCCAGCAGTTTACGCGTAGCTGAAGCTTTCTTT. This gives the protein CASSLRVAEAFF.

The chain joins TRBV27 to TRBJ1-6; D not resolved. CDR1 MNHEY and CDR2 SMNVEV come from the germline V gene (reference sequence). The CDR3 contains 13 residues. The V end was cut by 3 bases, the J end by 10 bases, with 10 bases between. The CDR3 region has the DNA TGTGCCAGCAGTTTCGGGGTACGCTCACCCCTCCACTTT. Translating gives CASSFGVRSPLHF.

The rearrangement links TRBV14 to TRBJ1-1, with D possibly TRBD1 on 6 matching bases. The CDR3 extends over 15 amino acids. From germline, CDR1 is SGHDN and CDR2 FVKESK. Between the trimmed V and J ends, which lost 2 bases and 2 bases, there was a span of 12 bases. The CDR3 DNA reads TGTGCCAGCAGCCAACATCAGGGGCTAAACACTGAAGCTTTCTTT. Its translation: CASSQHQGLNTEAFF.

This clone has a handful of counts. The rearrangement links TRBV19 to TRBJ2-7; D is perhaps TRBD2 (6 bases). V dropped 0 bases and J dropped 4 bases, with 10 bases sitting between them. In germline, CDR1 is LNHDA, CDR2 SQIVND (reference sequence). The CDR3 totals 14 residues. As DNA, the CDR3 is TGTGCCAGTAGTATAGAAGGAGGGTCGTACGAGCAGTACTTC. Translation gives CASSIEGGSYEQYF.

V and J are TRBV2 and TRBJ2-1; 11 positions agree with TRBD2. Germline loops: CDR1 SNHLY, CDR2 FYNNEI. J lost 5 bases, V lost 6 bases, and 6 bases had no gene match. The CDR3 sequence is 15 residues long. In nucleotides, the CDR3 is TGTGCCAGCAGGGAACTAGCGGGGGTTAACAATGAGCAGTTCTTC. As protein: CASRELAGVNNEQFF.

The CDR3 reads CAIPEDDRGPSGYTF. CDR3 bases: TGTGCCATCCCCGAGGACGACAGGGGCCCTAGTGGCTACACCTTC. The gene calls are TRBV10-3 and TRBJ1-2; 8 bases are shared with TRBD1. The CDR3 has 15 residues. Losses at the gene ends were 8 bases for V and 7 bases for J; bases not matched to a gene: 15. Germline-derived CDR1 and CDR2 are ENHRY and SYGVKD.

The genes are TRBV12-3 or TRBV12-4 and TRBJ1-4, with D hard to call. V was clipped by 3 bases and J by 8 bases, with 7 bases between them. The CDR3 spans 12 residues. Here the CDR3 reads CASSFSGEKLFF. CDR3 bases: TGTGCCAGCAGTTTTTCCGGGGAAAAACTGTTTTTT.

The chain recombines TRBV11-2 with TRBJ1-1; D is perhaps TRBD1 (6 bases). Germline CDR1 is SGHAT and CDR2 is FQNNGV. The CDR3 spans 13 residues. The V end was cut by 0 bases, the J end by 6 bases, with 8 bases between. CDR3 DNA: TGTGCCAGCAGCTTAGACAGGGGTGCTGAAGCTTTCTTT. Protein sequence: CASSLDRGAEAFF. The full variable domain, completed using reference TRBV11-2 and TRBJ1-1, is EAGVAQSPRYKIIEKRQSVAFWCNPISGHATLYWYQQILGQGPKLLIQFQNNGVVDDSQLPKDRFSAERLKGVDSTLKIQPAKLEDSAVYLCASSLDRGAEAFFGQGTRLTVV.

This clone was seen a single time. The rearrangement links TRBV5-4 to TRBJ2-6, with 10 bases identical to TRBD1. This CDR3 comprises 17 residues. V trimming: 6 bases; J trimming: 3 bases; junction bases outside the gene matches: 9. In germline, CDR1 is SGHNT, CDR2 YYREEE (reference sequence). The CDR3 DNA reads TGTGCCAGCAACCGACCGGGACAGGGGAGTGGGGCCAACGTCCTGACTTTC. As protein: CASNRPGQGSGANVLTF. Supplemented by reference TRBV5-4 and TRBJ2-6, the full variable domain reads ETGVTQSPTHLIKTRGQQVTLRCSSQSGHNTVSWYQQALGQGPQFIFQYYREEENGRGNFPPRFSGLQFPNYSSELNVNALELDDSALYLCASNRPGQGSGANVLTFGAGSRLTVL.

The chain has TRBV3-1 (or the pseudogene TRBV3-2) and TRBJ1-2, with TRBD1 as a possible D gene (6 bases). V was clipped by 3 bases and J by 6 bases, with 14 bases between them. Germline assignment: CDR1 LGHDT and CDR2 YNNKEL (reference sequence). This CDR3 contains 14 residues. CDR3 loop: CASSQDSIPNGYTF. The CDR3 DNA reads TGTGCCAGCAGCCAGGACAGTATTCCAAATGGCTACACCTTC.

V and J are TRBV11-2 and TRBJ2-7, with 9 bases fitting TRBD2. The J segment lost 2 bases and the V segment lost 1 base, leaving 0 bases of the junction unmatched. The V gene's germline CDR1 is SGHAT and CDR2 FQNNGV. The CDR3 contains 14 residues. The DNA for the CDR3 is TGTGCCAGCAGCTTAGGGACTAGCGCCTACGAGCAGTACTTC. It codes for CASSLGTSAYEQYF.

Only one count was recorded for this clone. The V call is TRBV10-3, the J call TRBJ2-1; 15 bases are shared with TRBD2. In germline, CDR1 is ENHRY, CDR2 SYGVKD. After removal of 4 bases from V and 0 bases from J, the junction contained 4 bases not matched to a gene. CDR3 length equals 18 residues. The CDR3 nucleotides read TGTGCCATCAGTGCGGGACTAGCGGGGGGCAGCTCCTACAATGAGCAGTTCTTC. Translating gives CAISAGLAGGSSYNEQFF.

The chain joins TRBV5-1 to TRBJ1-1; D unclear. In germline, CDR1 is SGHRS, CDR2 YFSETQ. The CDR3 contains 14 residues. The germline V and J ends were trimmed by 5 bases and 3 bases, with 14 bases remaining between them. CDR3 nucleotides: TGCGCCAGCAGGCTATCCGGGGTCGACACTGAAGCTTTCTTT. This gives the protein CASRLSGVDTEAFF.

CDR3 amino acids: CASSLVITPDTQYF. The CDR3 DNA follows: TGCGCCAGCAGCTTGGTCATCACACCAGATACGCAGTATTTT. The genes are TRBV5-1 and TRBJ2-3; D not certain. V dropped 0 bases and J dropped 4 bases, with 9 bases sitting between them. The CDR3 is made up of 14 amino acids. Germline V gene lookup returns CDR1 SGHRS and CDR2 YFSETQ.

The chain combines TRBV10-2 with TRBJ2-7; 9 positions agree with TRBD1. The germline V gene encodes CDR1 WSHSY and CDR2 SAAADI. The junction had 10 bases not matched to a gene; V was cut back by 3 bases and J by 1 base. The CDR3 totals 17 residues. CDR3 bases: TGCGCCAGCAGTGAAGGTGGTATTGGGACAGGGTCCTACGAGCAGTACTTC. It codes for CASSEGGIGTGSYEQYF.